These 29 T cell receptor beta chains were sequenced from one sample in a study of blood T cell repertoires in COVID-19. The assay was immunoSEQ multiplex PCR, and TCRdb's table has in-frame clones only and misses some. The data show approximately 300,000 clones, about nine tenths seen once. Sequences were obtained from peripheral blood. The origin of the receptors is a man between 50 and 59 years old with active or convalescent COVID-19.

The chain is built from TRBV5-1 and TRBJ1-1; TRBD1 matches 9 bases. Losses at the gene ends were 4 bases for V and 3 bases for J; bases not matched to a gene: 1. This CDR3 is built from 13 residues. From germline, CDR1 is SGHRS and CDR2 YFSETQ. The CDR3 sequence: CASSRTGDTEAFF. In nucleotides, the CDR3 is TGCGCCAGCAGCCGGACAGGGGACACTGAAGCTTTCTTT. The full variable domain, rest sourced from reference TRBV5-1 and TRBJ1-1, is KAGVTQTPRYLIKTRGQQVTLSCSPISGHRSVSWYQQTPGQGLQFLFEYFSETQRNKGNFPGRFSGRQFSNSRSEMNVSTLELGDSALYLCASSRTGDTEAFFGQGTRLTVV.

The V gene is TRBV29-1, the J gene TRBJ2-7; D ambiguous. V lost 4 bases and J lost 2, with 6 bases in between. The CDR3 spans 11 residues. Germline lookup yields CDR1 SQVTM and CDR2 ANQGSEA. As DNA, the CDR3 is TGCAGCGTTGCACTTACCTACGAGCAGTACTTC. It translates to CSVALTYEQYF.

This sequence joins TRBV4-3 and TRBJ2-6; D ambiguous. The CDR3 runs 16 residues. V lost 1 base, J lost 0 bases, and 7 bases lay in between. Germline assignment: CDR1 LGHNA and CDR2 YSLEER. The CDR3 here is CASSQALYSGANVLTF. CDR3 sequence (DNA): TGCGCCAGCAGCCAAGCCCTGTACTCTGGGGCCAACGTCCTGACTTTC.

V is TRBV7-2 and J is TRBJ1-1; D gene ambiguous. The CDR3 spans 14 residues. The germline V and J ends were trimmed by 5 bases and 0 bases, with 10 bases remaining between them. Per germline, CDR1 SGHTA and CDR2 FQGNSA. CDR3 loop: CASSRGLMNTEAFF. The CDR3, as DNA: TGTGCCAGCAGCCGCGGACTGATGAACACTGAAGCTTTCTTT.

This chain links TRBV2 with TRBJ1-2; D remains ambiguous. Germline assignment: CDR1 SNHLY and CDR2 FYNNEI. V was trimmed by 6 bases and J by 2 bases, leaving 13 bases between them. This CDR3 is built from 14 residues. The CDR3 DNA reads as TGTGCCAGCAGGAGAGGACGGGAGAACTATGGCTACACCTTC. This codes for CASRRGRENYGYTF.

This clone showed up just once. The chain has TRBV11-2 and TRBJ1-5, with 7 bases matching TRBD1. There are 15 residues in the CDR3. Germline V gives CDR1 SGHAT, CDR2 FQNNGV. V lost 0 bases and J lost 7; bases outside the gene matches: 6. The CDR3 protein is CASSLDSGTAQPQHF. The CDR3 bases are TGTGCCAGCAGCTTAGATTCGGGGACAGCCCAGCCCCAGCATTTT.

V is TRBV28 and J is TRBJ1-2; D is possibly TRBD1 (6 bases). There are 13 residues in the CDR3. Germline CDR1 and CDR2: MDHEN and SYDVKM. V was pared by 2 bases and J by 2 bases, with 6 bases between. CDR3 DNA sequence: TGTGCCAGCAGTTTAACAGGGAACTATGGCTACACCTTC. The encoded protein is CASSLTGNYGYTF.

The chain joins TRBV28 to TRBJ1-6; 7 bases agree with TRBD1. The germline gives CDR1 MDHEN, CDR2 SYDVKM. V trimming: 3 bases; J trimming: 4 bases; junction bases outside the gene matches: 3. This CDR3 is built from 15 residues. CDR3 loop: CASSLGQTYNSPLHF. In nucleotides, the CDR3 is TGTGCCAGCAGTTTGGGACAGACGTATAATTCACCCCTCCACTTT.

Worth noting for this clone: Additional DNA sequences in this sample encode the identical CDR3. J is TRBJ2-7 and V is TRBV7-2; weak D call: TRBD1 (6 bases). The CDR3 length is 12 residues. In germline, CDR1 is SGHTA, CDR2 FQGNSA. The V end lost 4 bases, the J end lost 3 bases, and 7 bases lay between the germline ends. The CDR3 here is CASSSTGYEQYF. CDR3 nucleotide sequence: TGTGCCAGCAGCTCGACAGGCTACGAGCAGTACTTC.

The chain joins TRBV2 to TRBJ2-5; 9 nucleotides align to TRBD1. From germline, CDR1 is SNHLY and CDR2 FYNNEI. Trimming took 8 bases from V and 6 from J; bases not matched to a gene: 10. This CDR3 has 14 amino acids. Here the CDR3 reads CASEGRGQGQTQYF. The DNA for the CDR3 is TGTGCCAGCGAGGGCAGGGGACAGGGACAGACCCAGTACTTC.

Written as DNA, the CDR3 is TGTGCCAGCAGCCCCCCGGGAAACACCATATATTTT. This translates into CASSPPGNTIYF. The gene calls are TRBV7-2 and TRBJ1-3; no clear D. CDR3 length: 12 residues. Germline V gene data show CDR1 as SGHTA and CDR2 as FQGNSA. Trimming stripped 5 bases from V and 4 bases from J, with 6 bases between.

The CDR3 DNA sequence: TGTGCCAGCGTTAATTACGAGCAGTACTTC. Amino acids: CASVNYEQYF. The gene calls are TRBV5-8 and TRBJ2-7; D not certain. The ends were cut back, 7 bases at V and 4 bases at J, with 6 bases in the middle. Germline V gene data show CDR1 as SGHTS and CDR2 as YDEGEE. This CDR3 has 10 residues.

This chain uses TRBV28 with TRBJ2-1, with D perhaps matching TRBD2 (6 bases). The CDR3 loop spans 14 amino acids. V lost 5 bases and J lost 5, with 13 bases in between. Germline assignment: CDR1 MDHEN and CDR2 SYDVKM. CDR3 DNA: TGTGCCAGCAGTCCCGGGACTTTTGACAATGAGCAGTTCTTC. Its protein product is CASSPGTFDNEQFF.

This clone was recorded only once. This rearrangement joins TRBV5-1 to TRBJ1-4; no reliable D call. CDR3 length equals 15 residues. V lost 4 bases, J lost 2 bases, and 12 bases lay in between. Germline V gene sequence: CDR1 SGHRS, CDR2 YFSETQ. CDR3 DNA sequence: TGCGCCAGCAGCGCCGGGAGTGGGACTAATGAAAAACTGTTTTTT. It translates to CASSAGSGTNEKLFF.

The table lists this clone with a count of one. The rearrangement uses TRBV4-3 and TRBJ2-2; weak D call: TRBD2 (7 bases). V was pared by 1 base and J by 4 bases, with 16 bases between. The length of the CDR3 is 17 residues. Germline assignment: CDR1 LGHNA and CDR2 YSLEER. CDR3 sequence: CASSQVTTRGGTGELFF. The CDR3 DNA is TGCGCCAGCAGCCAAGTAACTACGAGGGGGGGCACCGGGGAGCTGTTTTTT.

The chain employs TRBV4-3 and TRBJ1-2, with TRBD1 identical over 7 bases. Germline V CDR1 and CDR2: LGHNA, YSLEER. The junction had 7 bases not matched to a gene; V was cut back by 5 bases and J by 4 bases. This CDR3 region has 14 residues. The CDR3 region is CASSSGQKGYGYTF. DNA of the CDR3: TGCGCCAGCAGCTCGGGACAGAAGGGCTATGGCTACACCTTC.

The CDR3: CASSPLQGILDEKLFF. CDR3 coding DNA: TGTGCCAGCAGTCCCTTGCAGGGTATATTGGATGAAAAACTGTTTTTT. This chain connects TRBV28 to TRBJ1-4; D is perhaps TRBD1 (5 bases). The V end was cut by 5 bases, the J end by 6 bases, with 19 bases between. The CDR3 sequence is 16 residues long. In germline, CDR1 is MDHEN, CDR2 SYDVKM.

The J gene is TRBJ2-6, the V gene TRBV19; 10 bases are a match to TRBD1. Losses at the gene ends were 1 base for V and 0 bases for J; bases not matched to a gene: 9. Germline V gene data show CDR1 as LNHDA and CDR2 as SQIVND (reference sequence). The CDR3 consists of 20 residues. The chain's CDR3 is CASSIGPTGGKSSGANVLTF. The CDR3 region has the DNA TGTGCCAGTAGTATAGGACCGACAGGGGGCAAGAGCTCTGGGGCCAACGTCCTGACTTTC.

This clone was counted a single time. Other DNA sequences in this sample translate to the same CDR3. CDR3 loop: CASSFGGDQPQHF. In DNA, the CDR3 is TGTGCCAGCAGTTTCGGTGGAGATCAGCCCCAGCATTTT. The rearrangement joins TRBV12-3 or TRBV12-4 to TRBJ1-5; D is ambiguous. V shed 3 bases and J shed 5 bases, with 8 bases lying between them. This CDR3 spans 13 amino acids.

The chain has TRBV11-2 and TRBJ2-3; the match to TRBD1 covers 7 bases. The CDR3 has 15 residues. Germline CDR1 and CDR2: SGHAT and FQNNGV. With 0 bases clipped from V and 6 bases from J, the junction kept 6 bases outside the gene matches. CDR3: CASSLEGTESDTQYF. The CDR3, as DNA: TGTGCCAGCAGCTTAGAAGGGACAGAGTCCGATACGCAGTATTTT.

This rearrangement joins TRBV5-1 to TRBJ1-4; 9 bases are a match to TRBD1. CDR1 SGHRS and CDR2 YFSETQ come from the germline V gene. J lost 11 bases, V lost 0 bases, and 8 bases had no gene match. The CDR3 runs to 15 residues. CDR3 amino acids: CASSLGGTGTEKLFF. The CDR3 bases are TGCGCCAGCAGCTTGGGAGGGACAGGGACCGAGAAACTGTTTTTT.

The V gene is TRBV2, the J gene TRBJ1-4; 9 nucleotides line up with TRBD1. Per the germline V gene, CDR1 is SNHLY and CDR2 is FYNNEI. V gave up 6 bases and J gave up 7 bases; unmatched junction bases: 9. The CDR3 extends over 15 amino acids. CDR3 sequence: CASRVSGTGREKLFF. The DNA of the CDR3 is TGTGCCAGCAGGGTATCCGGGACAGGGCGTGAAAAACTGTTTTTT.

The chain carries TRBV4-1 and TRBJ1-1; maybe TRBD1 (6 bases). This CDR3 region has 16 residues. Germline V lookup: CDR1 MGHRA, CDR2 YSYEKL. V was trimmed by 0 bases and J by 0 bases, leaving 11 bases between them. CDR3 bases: TGCGCCAGCAGCCAAGATTATCAGGGGATGAACACTGAAGCTTTCTTT. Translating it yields CASSQDYQGMNTEAFF.

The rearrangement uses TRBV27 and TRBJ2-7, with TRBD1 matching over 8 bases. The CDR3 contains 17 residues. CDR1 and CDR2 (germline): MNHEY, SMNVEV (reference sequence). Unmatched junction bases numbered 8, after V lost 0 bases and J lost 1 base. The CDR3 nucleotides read TGTGCCAGCAGTTTATCCGGGACAGGACGATTTTCCTACGAGCAGTACTTC. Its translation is CASSLSGTGRFSYEQYF.

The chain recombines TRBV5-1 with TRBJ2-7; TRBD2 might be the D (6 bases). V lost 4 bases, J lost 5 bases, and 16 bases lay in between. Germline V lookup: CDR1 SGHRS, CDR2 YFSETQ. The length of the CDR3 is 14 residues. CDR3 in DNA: TGCGCCAGCAGCCCCAGCGGGCCTCGGGACGAGCAGTACTTC. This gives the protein CASSPSGPRDEQYF.

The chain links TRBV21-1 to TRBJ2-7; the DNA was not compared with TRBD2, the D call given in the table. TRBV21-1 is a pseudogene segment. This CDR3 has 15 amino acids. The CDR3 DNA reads TGTGCCAGCAGCAAAAAGCGGGAGGGCCTCGGTGAGCAGTACTTC. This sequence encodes CASSKKREGLGEQYF.

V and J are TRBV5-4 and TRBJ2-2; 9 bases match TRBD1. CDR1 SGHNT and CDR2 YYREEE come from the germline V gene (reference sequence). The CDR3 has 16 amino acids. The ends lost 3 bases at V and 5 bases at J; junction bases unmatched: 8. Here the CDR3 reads CASSSHGTGFTGELFF. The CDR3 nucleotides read TGTGCCAGCAGCTCCCACGGGACAGGGTTTACCGGGGAGCTGTTTTTT.

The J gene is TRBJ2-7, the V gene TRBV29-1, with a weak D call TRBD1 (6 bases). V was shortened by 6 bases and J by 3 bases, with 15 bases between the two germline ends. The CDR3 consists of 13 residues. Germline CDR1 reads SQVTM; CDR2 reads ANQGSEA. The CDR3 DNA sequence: TGCAGCGTAACGGACAGCAAATACTACGAGCAGTACTTC. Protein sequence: CSVTDSKYYEQYF.

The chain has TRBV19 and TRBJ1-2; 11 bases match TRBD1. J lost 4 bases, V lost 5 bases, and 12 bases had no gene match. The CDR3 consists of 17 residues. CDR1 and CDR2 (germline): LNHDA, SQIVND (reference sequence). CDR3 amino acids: CASSLLDGTGGLYGYTF. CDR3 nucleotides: TGTGCCAGTAGTTTACTGGACGGGACAGGGGGGCTCTATGGCTACACCTTC. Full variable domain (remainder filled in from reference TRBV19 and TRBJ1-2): DGGITQSPKYLFRKEGQNVTLSCEQNLNHDAMYWYRQDPGQGLRLIYYSQIVNDFQKGDIAEGYSVSREKKESFPLTVTSAQKNPTAFYLCASSLLDGTGGLYGYTFGSGTRLTVV.